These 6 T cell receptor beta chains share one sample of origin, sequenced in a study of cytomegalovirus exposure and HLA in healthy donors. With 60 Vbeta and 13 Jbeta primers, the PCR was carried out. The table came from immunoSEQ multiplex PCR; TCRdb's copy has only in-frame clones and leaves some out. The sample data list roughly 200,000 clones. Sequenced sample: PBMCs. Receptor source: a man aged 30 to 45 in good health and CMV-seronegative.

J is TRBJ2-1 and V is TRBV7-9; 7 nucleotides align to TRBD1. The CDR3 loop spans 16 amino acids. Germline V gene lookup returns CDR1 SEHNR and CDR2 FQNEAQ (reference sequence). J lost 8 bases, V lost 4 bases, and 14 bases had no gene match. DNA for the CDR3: TGTGCCAGCAGCTATAGGGGGCGTTTGGGTATGGATGAGCAGTTCTTC. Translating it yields CASSYRGRLGMDEQFF.

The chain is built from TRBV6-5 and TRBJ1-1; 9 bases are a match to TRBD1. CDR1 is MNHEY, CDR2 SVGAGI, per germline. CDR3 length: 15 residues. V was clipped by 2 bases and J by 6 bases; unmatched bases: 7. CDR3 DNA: TGTGCCAGCAGTTACGCACAGGGGGCCTCCTCTGAAGCTTTCTTT. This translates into CASSYAQGASSEAFF.

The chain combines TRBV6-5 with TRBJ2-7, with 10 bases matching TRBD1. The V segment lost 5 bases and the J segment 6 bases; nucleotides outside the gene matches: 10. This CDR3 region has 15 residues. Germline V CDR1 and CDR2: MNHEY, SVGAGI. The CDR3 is CASSPLGQGRFEQYF. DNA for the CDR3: TGTGCCAGCAGTCCCTTGGGACAGGGGAGGTTCGAGCAGTACTTC.

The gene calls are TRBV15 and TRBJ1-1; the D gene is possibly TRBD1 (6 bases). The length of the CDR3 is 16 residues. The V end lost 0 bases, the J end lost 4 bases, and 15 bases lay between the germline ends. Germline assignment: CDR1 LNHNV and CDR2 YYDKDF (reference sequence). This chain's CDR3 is CATSREVQGLGTEAFF. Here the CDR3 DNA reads TGTGCCACCAGCAGAGAAGTCCAGGGGCTGGGCACTGAAGCTTTCTTT.

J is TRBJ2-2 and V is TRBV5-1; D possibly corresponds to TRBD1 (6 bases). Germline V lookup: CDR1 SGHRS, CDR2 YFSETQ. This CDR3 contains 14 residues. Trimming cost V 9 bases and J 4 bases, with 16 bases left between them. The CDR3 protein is CATPRGSSTGELFF. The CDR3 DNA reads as TGCGCCACCCCCAGGGGTAGTAGCACCGGGGAGCTGTTTTTT.

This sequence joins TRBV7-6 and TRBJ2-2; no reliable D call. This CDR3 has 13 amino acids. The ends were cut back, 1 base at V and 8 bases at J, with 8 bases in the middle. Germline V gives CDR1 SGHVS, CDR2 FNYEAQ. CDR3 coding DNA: TGTGCCAGCAGCTTAGGGCTAGAGGGGGAGCTGTTTTTT. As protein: CASSLGLEGELFF.